Presented here are 10 T cell receptor beta chains from one specimen sequenced in a study of T cell responses to AZD1222 COVID-19 vaccine. The repertoire was sequenced with immunoSEQ multiplex PCR; TCRdb's copy has only in-frame clones and lacks some. The data contain some 150,000 clones, about 81% of them singletons. The material was peripheral blood, obtained on day 0 of MenACWY control vaccination. Receptors were obtained from an adult in good health.

The V call is TRBV5-5, the J call TRBJ2-1; 7 positions agree with TRBD1. This CDR3 is built from 14 residues. J gave up 7 bases and V 4 bases, and 8 bases lay outside the gene matches. CDR1 SGHKS and CDR2 YYEKEE come from the germline V gene (reference sequence). The DNA for the CDR3 is TGTGCCAGCAGCCCATGGGACAGCCGGAATGAGCAGTTCTTC. Translated: CASSPWDSRNEQFF.

This clone was counted a few times. The chain is built from TRBV14 and TRBJ2-5, with no clear D. Deletions cut 1 base from V and 7 bases from J, with 10 bases between. Germline V gene lookup returns CDR1 SGHDN and CDR2 FVKESK. The CDR3 is made up of 13 amino acids. CDR3 amino acids: CASSQGGVGTQYF. DNA of the CDR3: TGTGCCAGCAGCCAAGGTGGCGTTGGGACCCAGTACTTC.

This clone was counted at least ten times. The chain couples TRBV10-3 to TRBJ1-4; possible D gene TRBD1, 5 bases. CDR1 ENHRY and CDR2 SYGVKD come from the germline V gene. This CDR3 has 13 residues. V gave up 8 bases and J gave up 6 bases, with 13 bases separating them. This CDR3 is CAIARGADEKLFF. The CDR3 nucleotides are TGTGCCATCGCAAGAGGGGCGGATGAAAAACTGTTTTTT.

This rearrangement joins TRBV6-5 to TRBJ2-1, with TRBD1 matching over 10 bases. There are 15 residues in the CDR3. Per the germline V gene, CDR1 is MNHEY and CDR2 is SVGAGI. Losses at the gene ends were 6 bases for V and 4 bases for J; bases not matched to a gene: 6. As DNA, the CDR3 is TGTGCCAGCAGCCGAGACAGGGGGCGATACAATGAGCAGTTCTTC. This codes for CASSRDRGRYNEQFF.

V gene TRBV7-2 combines with J gene TRBJ1-4, with TRBD1 as a possible D gene (5 bases). V shed 5 bases and J shed 5 bases, with 15 bases lying between them. The CDR3 is made up of 15 amino acids. Germline CDR1 and CDR2: SGHTA and FQGNSA. CDR3 in DNA: TGTGCCAGCAGCCCCGGATCGACAGCAAATGAAAAACTGTTTTTT. Residues: CASSPGSTANEKLFF.

As DNA, the CDR3 is TGTGCCAGCAGAGGGACTAGCGGTACCACAGATACGCAGTATTTT. Translated: CASRGTSGTTDTQYF. The V and J genes are TRBV7-9 and TRBJ2-3, with 11 bases matching TRBD2. CDR1 is SEHNR and CDR2 is FQNEAQ in the germline V gene (reference sequence). V shed 6 bases and J 2 bases; nucleotides not matched to a gene: 4. This CDR3 has 15 residues.

This clone was found a few times. The CDR3 bases are TGTGCCAGCAGTTTTGAAGGTTTATATGGCTACACCTTC. Its translation: CASSFEGLYGYTF. The chain combines TRBV12-3 or TRBV12-4 with TRBJ1-2; D is uncertain. The CDR3 loop spans 13 amino acids. The ends were cut back, 3 bases at V and 5 bases at J, with 10 bases in the middle.

This clone came up once. The V and J genes are TRBV15 and TRBJ1-2; TRBD1 agrees at 8 bases. V was pared by 5 bases and J by 8 bases, with 4 bases of the junction left unmatched. CDR3 length: 12 amino acids. CDR1 LNHNV and CDR2 YYDKDF come from the germline V gene (reference sequence). DNA of the CDR3: TGTGCCACCAGCCTGGACAGGGCGGGCTACACCTTC. It encodes CATSLDRAGYTF.

The J gene is TRBJ1-1, the V gene TRBV5-1; no clear D. Looked up from germline, CDR1 is SGHRS and CDR2 is YFSETQ. The ends were cut back, 1 base at V and 0 bases at J, with 10 bases in the middle. The CDR3 has 15 amino acids. The chain's CDR3 is CASSLSAAVNTEAFF. In nucleotides, the CDR3 is TGCGCCAGCAGCTTGTCGGCAGCCGTGAACACTGAAGCTTTCTTT.

The rearrangement uses TRBV7-8 and TRBJ1-6; D is ambiguous. The V gene's germline CDR1 is SGHVS and CDR2 FQNEAQ. The CDR3 runs to 12 residues. V was cut by 4 bases and J by 11 bases, with 9 bases left in between. The CDR3 DNA reads TGTGCCAGCAGCTCGGACTCGGCACCCCTCCACTTT. It yields the protein CASSSDSAPLHF.